These T cell receptor beta chains were read from a single sample in a study of blood T cell repertoires in COVID-19. Only in-frame clones appear in the TCRdb table, and some are missing; sequencing was by immunoSEQ multiplex PCR. The data contain 200,000 to 250,000 clones, roughly 90% of them singletons. The source material was peripheral blood. The receptors here all came from a middle-aged woman who had recovered from COVID-19. The conserved cysteine and the conserved F or W are not part of the CDR3 here. Fields, in order: D gene, J gene, V gene, CDR3 protein. The D gene is left open where the match is weak.

D: NA
J: TRBJ2-1
V: TRBV5-1
CDR3: ASSQGQQNNEQF

D: TRBD2
J: TRBJ2-7
V: TRBV7-2
CDR3: ASSLQAGAFYEQY

D: TRBD2
J: TRBJ2-1
V: TRBV28
CDR3: ANSGGSGRNEQF

D: TRBD1
J: TRBJ1-2
V: TRBV19
CDR3: ASTDQGTASYGYT

D: TRBD1
J: TRBJ2-5
V: TRBV11-2
CDR3: ASRDNRGPDETQY

D: TRBD1
J: TRBJ1-2
V: TRBV4-1
CDR3: ASSQEGTGGLYGYT

D: TRBD2
J: TRBJ2-1
V: TRBV7-3
CDR3: ASSRAGGSSYNEQF

D: NA
J: TRBJ2-5
V: TRBV11-1
CDR3: ASSPEGRAQETQY

D: TRBD2
J: TRBJ2-7
V: TRBV2
CDR3: ASRTSGNTYEQY

D: NA
J: TRBJ2-3
V: TRBV10-2
CDR3: ASGGGGLSTDTQY

D: NA
J: TRBJ2-5
V: TRBV3-1/TRBV3-2
CDR3: ASSLRGSGETQY

D: TRBD2
J: TRBJ2-5
V: TRBV7-2
CDR3: ASSRRLAGEQETQY

D: TRBD2
J: TRBJ2-1
V: TRBV4-3
CDR3: ASSQGASGRGEQF

D: TRBD1
J: TRBJ2-7
V: TRBV3-1/TRBV3-2
CDR3: ASRWTGGTEQY

D: NA
J: TRBJ1-5
V: TRBV28
CDR3: ASSSPPQPQH

D: TRBD1
J: TRBJ1-1
V: TRBV7-9
CDR3: ASSLDRGFEAF

D: NA
J: TRBJ1-3
V: TRBV5-6
CDR3: ASSLDPGTIY

D: NA
J: TRBJ1-3
V: TRBV30
CDR3: AWSQQGFPSGNTIY

D: TRBD2
J: TRBJ2-7
V: TRBV12-3/TRBV12-4
CDR3: ASSLTGGYEQY

D: NA
J: TRBJ2-2
V: TRBV18
CDR3: ASSRRREVNTGELF

D: NA
J: TRBJ1-2
V: TRBV19
CDR3: ASSPGYYGYT

D: TRBD2
J: TRBJ2-7
V: TRBV5-1
CDR3: ASRGGNEQY

D: NA
J: TRBJ1-1
V: TRBV4-3
CDR3: ASSQDSRGTEAF

D: NA
J: TRBJ1-2
V: TRBV5-6
CDR3: ASSRGMENYGYT

D: NA
J: TRBJ2-1
V: TRBV27
CDR3: ASSPNYNEQF

D: TRBD1
J: TRBJ2-1
V: TRBV24-1
CDR3: ATSGSDRGPLNEQF

D: NA
J: TRBJ1-2
V: TRBV14
CDR3: ASSQDREVNYGYT

D: NA
J: TRBJ1-1
V: TRBV11-2
CDR3: ASSLGAGNTEAF

D: NA
J: TRBJ1-5
V: TRBV5-6
CDR3: ASSLRGSSNQPQH

D: TRBD1
J: TRBJ2-7
V: TRBV23-1
CDR3: ASSRAGTGAAPIYHEQY

D: TRBD2
J: TRBJ2-5
V: TRBV5-1
CDR3: ASSLARLAGGQETQY

D: TRBD2
J: TRBJ2-1
V: TRBV5-4
CDR3: ASSLAGGRASGNEQF

D: TRBD2
J: TRBJ2-1
V: TRBV12-5
CDR3: ASGQLGLLSYNEQF

D: NA
J: TRBJ1-5
V: TRBV19
CDR3: ASSYRRDQPQH

D: NA
J: TRBJ2-1
V: TRBV28
CDR3: ASSLIRGNGGLGNEQF

D: TRBD1
J: TRBJ1-6
V: TRBV14
CDR3: ASSQVRDRGSPLH

D: TRBD1
J: TRBJ1-4
V: TRBV19
CDR3: ASQRVGGWGATNEKLF

D: NA
J: TRBJ2-7
V: TRBV10-3
CDR3: AISGETGSYEQY

D: NA
J: TRBJ2-7
V: TRBV29-1
CDR3: SVGTSSGEQY

D: NA
J: TRBJ2-5
V: TRBV19
CDR3: ASSSRSSSETQY

D: NA
J: TRBJ1-2
V: TRBV3-1/TRBV3-2
CDR3: ASSQSGGSNYGYT

D: TRBD1
J: TRBJ1-2
V: TRBV27
CDR3: ASSATGVGGYT

D: TRBD1
J: TRBJ2-5
V: TRBV7-2
CDR3: ASSPGTGGERRETQY

D: NA
J: TRBJ1-2
V: TRBV7-3
CDR3: ASSLTAGAVGYT

D: TRBD2
J: TRBJ2-5
V: TRBV11-2
CDR3: ASSSGGAQY

D: TRBD2
J: TRBJ2-1
V: TRBV7-9
CDR3: ASSPFAGEGDNEQF

D: TRBD1
J: TRBJ2-6
V: TRBV7-9
CDR3: ASSLQGASSGANVLT

D: NA
J: TRBJ2-3
V: TRBV19
CDR3: ASSMATGSTDTQY

D: TRBD2
J: TRBJ2-1
V: TRBV7-3
CDR3: ASSPGLAPYNEQF

D: NA
J: TRBJ1-4
V: TRBV30
CDR3: AWSVLWGGEKLF

D: NA
J: TRBJ2-2
V: TRBV9
CDR3: ASSVLAGSVTGELF

D: NA
J: TRBJ2-1
V: TRBV28
CDR3: ASSPAPGATYNEQF

D: NA
J: TRBJ1-1
V: TRBV27
CDR3: ASSSRTLGEAF

D: NA
J: TRBJ2-7
V: TRBV29-1
CDR3: SVEDPGISYEQY

D: NA
J: TRBJ2-5
V: TRBV5-1
CDR3: ASSLRLEGETQY

D: NA
J: TRBJ2-7
V: TRBV5-1
CDR3: ASRKFQGSGYEQY

D: TRBD2
J: TRBJ2-6
V: TRBV5-5
CDR3: ASSPVAGWGANVLT